The 14 T cell receptor beta chains listed next were all sequenced from one sample in a study of T-cell memory formation after mild COVID-19. TCRdb re-analysed the 5' RACE reads in MiXCR, keeping a single row per CDR3 protein. The sample lists tens of thousands of distinct CDR3 sequences; 6% to 9.5% were seen once. Material: PBMCs or a T cell subset sorted from them (not recorded which). The source is a young man who had mild COVID-19 (a few samples of this study predate the infection). Cell type and time point are not known.

This clonotype occurred a few times. V and J are TRBV4-3 and TRBJ2-7; D not certain. V lost 0 bases, J lost 2 bases, and 5 bases lay in between. This CDR3 comprises 13 residues. The germline gives CDR1 LGHNA, CDR2 YSLEER. The CDR3 DNA reads as TGCGCCAGCAGCCAAGATCTTACCTACGAGCAGTACTTC. It encodes CASSQDLTYEQYF.

V and J are TRBV5-6 and TRBJ1-5; the D is unclear. Trimming stripped 1 base from V and 4 bases from J, with 9 bases between. The germline V gene encodes CDR1 SGHDT and CDR2 YYEEEE. The CDR3 runs to 14 residues. CDR3 nucleotides: TGTGCCAGCAGCTTGTGGGGTTGGAATCAGCCCCAGCATTTT. Its translation is CASSLWGWNQPQHF.

Ten or more counts support this clonotype. The chain is built from TRBV7-2 and TRBJ2-1; TRBD1 or TRBD2 may be the D gene (6 bases each). The CDR3 is 12 residues long. CDR1 SGHTA and CDR2 FQGNSA come from the germline V gene. Between the trimmed V and J ends, which lost 1 base and 15 bases, there was a span of 13 bases. The CDR3 nucleotides are TGTGCCAGCAGCTTAGGTGGGGGGCCCTTGTTCTTC. The encoded protein is CASSLGGGPLFF.

This clonotype was counted at least ten times. V gene TRBV24-1 combines with J gene TRBJ2-3; D remains unclear. Germline-derived CDR1 and CDR2 are KGHDR and SFDVKD. Trimming shortened V by 1 base and J by 6 bases, and 4 bases separated the two germline ends. This CDR3 is built from 12 residues. The CDR3 reads CATSDFGDTQYF. The CDR3 coding sequence is TGTGCCACCAGTGATTTCGGGGATACGCAGTATTTT.

This clonotype was detected ten times or more. The genes are TRBV7-9 and TRBJ2-7, with D unclear. CDR1 and CDR2 (germline): SEHNR, FQNEAQ (reference sequence). The CDR3 sequence is 12 residues long. Trimming left V 1 base short and J 1 base short, with 2 bases between. The DNA of the CDR3 is TGTGCCAGCAGCTTAGGATCCTACGAGCAGTACGTC. Its protein is CASSLGSYEQYV.

This clonotype was counted only a few times. This chain joins TRBV7-2 and TRBJ2-5; possibly TRBD2 for D (6 bases). V gave up 2 bases and J gave up 1 base, with 11 bases separating them. Germline CDR1 SGHTA, CDR2 FQGNSA. The CDR3 loop spans 15 amino acids. Here the CDR3 DNA reads TGTGCCAGCAGCTTAAGGCGGGGTCCCCAAGAGACCCAGTACTTC. Its protein product is CASSLRRGPQETQYF.

This rearrangement joins TRBV3-1 to TRBJ2-3; the match to TRBD2 covers 11 bases. The germline CDR1 and CDR2 sequences are LGHDT and YNNKEL (reference sequence). This CDR3 is 17 amino acids long. V dropped 1 base and J dropped 7; count of bases not matched to a gene: 10. CDR3 residues: CASSQASGGQAGYTQYF. The DNA for the CDR3 is TGTGCCAGCAGCCAAGCTAGCGGGGGGCAGGCAGGATATACGCAGTATTTT.

This clonotype was seen repeatedly, ten times or more. The rearrangement joins TRBV7-2 to TRBJ1-1, with unresolved D. The germline CDR1 and CDR2 sequences are SGHTA and FQGNSA. V gave up 0 bases and J gave up 0 bases, with 5 bases separating them. There are 14 residues in the CDR3. DNA for the CDR3: TGTGCCAGCAGCTTAGCAGGGTTGAACACTGAAGCTTTCTTT. This encodes CASSLAGLNTEAFF.

This clonotype appeared a few times. The chain has TRBV10-3 and TRBJ2-5, with D tentatively TRBD1 (6 bases). Trimming stripped 0 bases from V and 3 bases from J, with 14 bases between. This CDR3 has 16 amino acids. Germline V gene sequence: CDR1 ENHRY, CDR2 SYGVKD. The CDR3 DNA reads TGTGCCATCAGTGAGTCCCAACCAGAGGGGGAAGAGACCCAGTACTTC. Encoded protein: CAISESQPEGEETQYF.

Only a few counts were recorded for this clonotype. The rearrangement joins TRBV5-4 to TRBJ2-3; tentatively, D is TRBD1 or TRBD2 (7 bases each). The CDR3 is 16 amino acids. CDR1 SGHNT and CDR2 YYREEE come from the germline V gene (reference sequence). V shed 3 bases and J shed 0 bases, with 14 bases lying between them. For the CDR3, the DNA is TGTGCCAGCAGCTCGGGGGGACAGACTAGCACAGATACGCAGTATTTT. Its translation is CASSSGGQTSTDTQYF.

This clonotype was picked up a small number of times. CDR3 in amino acids: CASSPTTGSYGYTF. The CDR3 nucleotides are TGTGCCAGCTCACCGACGACAGGGAGCTATGGCTACACCTTC. The chain couples TRBV18 to TRBJ1-2, with 7 bases fitting TRBD1. Germline values: CDR1 KGHSH, CDR2 LQKENI. Trimming at V came to 3 bases and at J to 4 bases, leaving 5 bases not matched to a gene. The CDR3 has 14 residues.

The chain recombines TRBV6-5 with TRBJ1-2, with TRBD1 matching over 9 bases. V lost 2 bases, J lost 5 bases, and 3 bases stayed unmatched. The CDR3 is 14 amino acids. The V gene's germline CDR1 is MNHEY and CDR2 SVGAGI. CDR3 region: CASSYTGTGYGYTF. The CDR3 DNA is TGTGCCAGCAGTTACACAGGGACAGGGTATGGCTACACCTTC.

This clonotype has at least ten counts. This sequence joins TRBV5-1 and TRBJ2-1; D is possibly TRBD1 (6 bases). Trimming stripped 4 bases from V and 15 bases from J, with 11 bases between. Germline V gives CDR1 SGHRS, CDR2 YFSETQ. This CDR3 region has 10 residues. The CDR3 nucleotides are TGCGCCAGCAGCGGGGGCAGTCTGTTCTTC. Its translation: CASSGGSLFF.

This CDR3 reads CASSHGPTNTDTQYF. In nucleotides, the CDR3 is TGTGCCAGCAGCCACGGACCCACCAACACAGATACGCAGTATTTT. This chain uses TRBV4-2 with TRBJ2-3; D unresolved. Trimming took off 3 bases at V and 2 bases at J, with 12 bases between the two ends. This CDR3 has 15 residues. The germline CDR1 and CDR2 sequences are LGHNA and YNFKEQ.